This TCR beta chain was documented in a study of post-analysis software for immune sequencing data. Trimming took 1 base from V and 3 from J, leaving 15 bases between them. Germline values: CDR1 LNHNV, CDR2 YYDKDF (reference sequence). There are 16 residues in the CDR3. About this clonotype: Its antigen is unknown.

Study-wide results and limits: Patients with multiple sclerosis recorded significantly lower normalized Chao1 diversity than controls, the study found. Patients had higher frequencies than controls of a few TRBV segments, including TRBV5-6, TRBV5-1 and TRBV20-1. Strong co-clustering by F measure was seen for same-batch samples.

Built from TCR beta cDNA, the libraries had unique molecular identifiers in them. Once roughly 0.95 to 10 million T cells were used, about 490,000 cDNA molecules resulted. In TCRdb, the PCR reads were re-called with MiXCR into one record per CDR3 protein. Of 650,000 to 900,000 distinct CDR3 sequences in the sample, just over 45% are singletons; the top ten hold 4% to 5%. Specimen: blood. This chain uses TRBV15 with TRBJ1-1; a possible D gene is TRBD1 (5 bases). The TCR was taken from a girl aged 5-17 years with multiple sclerosis. The CDR3 spells CATSRGGARGDTEAFF. DNA for the CDR3: TGTGCCACCAGCAGAGGAGGGGCACGGGGGGACACTGAAGCTTTCTTT.